The 27 T cell receptor beta chains presented below share a single source sample, sequenced in a study of T cells in localized non-small cell lung cancer. The protocol was immunoSEQ multiplex PCR, while the TCRdb copy is restricted to in-frame clones and leaves out a portion. The sample has fewer than 90,000 clones, 80% seen once. Sequenced here: PBMCs, sampled before any cancer treatment. The receptors shown here come from a man aged 35-75 years with stage II squamous cell lung carcinoma.

V and J are TRBV5-4 and TRBJ2-7; D is tentatively TRBD1 or TRBD2 (6 bases each). The V gene's germline CDR1 is SGHNT and CDR2 YYREEE (reference sequence). The CDR3 length is 14 residues. The V end was cut by 3 bases, the J end by 2 bases, with 12 bases between. For the CDR3, the DNA is TGTGCCAGCAGCTCCGCGGGACAAGCCTACGAGCAGTACTTC. The encoded protein is CASSSAGQAYEQYF. Full variable domain (remainder filled in from reference TRBV5-4 and TRBJ2-7): ETGVTQSPTHLIKTRGQQVTLRCSSQSGHNTVSWYQQALGQGPQFIFQYYREEENGRGNFPPRFSGLQFPNYSSELNVNALELDDSALYLCASSSAGQAYEQYFGPGTRLTVT.

The genes are TRBV6-5 and TRBJ1-1; D is unclear. The CDR3 is 13 amino acids. The V end was cut by 6 bases, the J end by 3 bases, with 11 bases between. The V gene's germline CDR1 is MNHEY and CDR2 SVGAGI. Here the CDR3 reads CASSLQKYTEAFF. For the CDR3, the DNA is TGTGCCAGCAGCCTACAGAAGTACACTGAAGCTTTCTTT.

V is TRBV2 and J is TRBJ2-3; 13 bases are shared with TRBD2. CDR1 is SNHLY, CDR2 FYNNEI, per germline. J was trimmed by 3 bases and V by 6 bases; bases with no gene match: 12. This CDR3 region has 18 residues. Written as DNA, the CDR3 is TGTGCCAGCAGGGACAGAAGGACTAGCGGGGGATTAACAGATACGCAGTATTTT. This gives the protein CASRDRRTSGGLTDTQYF.

This clone was found a few times. V usage is TRBV2 and J usage is TRBJ2-2; possibly TRBD1 for D (5 bases). Trimming shortened V by 3 bases and J by 6 bases, and 17 bases separated the two germline ends. This CDR3 has 16 amino acids. Germline V gives CDR1 SNHLY, CDR2 FYNNEI. CDR3 coding DNA: TGTGCCAGCAGTGATGTAGGGGCTGGGCTTTCCGGGGAGCTGTTTTTT. This gives the protein CASSDVGAGLSGELFF.

The rearrangement links TRBV4-2 to TRBJ1-1; TRBD1 aligns across 9 bases. Germline assignment: CDR1 LGHNA and CDR2 YNFKEQ. There are 15 residues in the CDR3. The V and J ends lost 3 bases and 1 base, in that order; junction bases with no gene match: 3. The CDR3 loop reads CASSQGDRENTEAFF. In nucleotides, the CDR3 is TGTGCCAGCAGCCAGGGGGACAGGGAGAACACTGAAGCTTTCTTT.

V is TRBV7-3 and J is TRBJ2-2; D is uncertain. V lost 5 bases to trimming and J lost 0 bases, with 13 bases between them. The CDR3 sequence is 16 residues long. Germline V CDR1 and CDR2: SGHTA, FQGTGA. This chain's CDR3 is CASSLHSGSNTGELFF. The CDR3 DNA follows: TGTGCCAGCAGCCTCCACTCCGGTTCGAACACCGGGGAGCTGTTTTTT.

This clone was detected ten times or more. The rearrangement uses TRBV19 and TRBJ2-5; D is unresolved. Deletions cut 3 bases from V and 4 bases from J, with 6 bases between. Germline V CDR1 and CDR2: LNHDA, SQIVND (reference sequence). The CDR3 totals 12 residues. This chain's CDR3 is CASSMGRETQYF. In DNA form, the CDR3 reads TGTGCCAGTAGTATGGGCCGAGAGACCCAGTACTTC.

This clone has just one count. The DNA for the CDR3 is TGTGCCAGCAGCACCGGGACAGGGACACTTGAAGCTTTCTTT. This gives the protein CASSTGTGTLEAFF. This chain connects TRBV5-4 to TRBJ1-1; 9 bases map to TRBD1. CDR3 length equals 14 residues. V gave up 4 bases and J gave up 7 bases; unmatched junction bases: 8. The germline CDR1 and CDR2 sequences are SGHNT and YYREEE (reference sequence).

The rearrangement uses TRBV4-2 and TRBJ2-2, with 8 bases lining up with TRBD2. Germline lookup yields CDR1 LGHNA and CDR2 YNFKEQ. The CDR3 runs to 17 residues. V shed 0 bases and J 7 bases; nucleotides not matched to a gene: 10. CDR3 loop: CASSQDPSGGRFGELFF. CDR3 DNA sequence: TGTGCCAGCAGCCAAGACCCATCGGGGGGGCGATTCGGGGAGCTGTTTTTT.

Here the CDR3 reads CASSSSRGAYGELFF. The CDR3 coding sequence is TGTGCCAGCAGTTCGTCTCGGGGGGCCTACGGGGAGCTGTTTTTT. The rearrangement joins TRBV28 to TRBJ2-2; perhaps TRBD2 as D (7 bases). This CDR3 contains 15 residues. Trimming shortened V by 4 bases and J by 7 bases, and 16 bases separated the two germline ends. Looked up from germline, CDR1 is MDHEN and CDR2 is SYDVKM.

The chain employs TRBV5-1 and TRBJ2-5; the D gene is possibly TRBD2 (6 bases). Germline CDR1 reads SGHRS; CDR2 reads YFSETQ. The CDR3 length is 15 residues. V shed 6 bases and J shed 3 bases, with 18 bases lying between them. The CDR3 coding sequence is TGCGCCAGCAAGACGGCGGGGCGAGTAAAAGAGACCCAGTACTTC. Its protein product is CASKTAGRVKETQYF. Full variable domain (outside the CDR3, taken from reference TRBV5-1 and TRBJ2-5): KAGVTQTPRYLIKTRGQQVTLSCSPISGHRSVSWYQQTPGQGLQFLFEYFSETQRNKGNFPGRFSGRQFSNSRSEMNVSTLELGDSALYLCASKTAGRVKETQYFGPGTRLLVL.

The chain combines TRBV7-9 with TRBJ2-2, with 7 bases identical to TRBD1. The CDR3 contains 15 residues. V lost 2 bases to trimming and J lost 1 base; unmatched junction nucleotides: 1. In germline, CDR1 is SEHNR, CDR2 FQNEAQ (reference sequence). Here the CDR3 reads CASSLRTGNTGELFF. For the CDR3, the DNA is TGTGCCAGCAGCTTAAGGACAGGGAACACCGGGGAGCTGTTTTTT.

This chain joins TRBV29-1 and TRBJ1-2; maybe TRBD1 (5 bases). There are 13 residues in the CDR3. Deletions cut 6 bases from V and 5 bases from J, with 16 bases between. From germline, CDR1 is SQVTM and CDR2 ANQGSEA. CDR3 amino acids: CSVRTTGMYGYTF. In DNA form, the CDR3 reads TGCAGCGTCCGTACCACAGGCATGTATGGCTACACCTTC.

Only a few counts were recorded for this clone. The V call is TRBV7-9, the J call TRBJ1-6; 9 bases map to TRBD1. Germline trimming cut 5 bases from V and 4 bases from J; bases unmatched to any gene: 6. This CDR3 comprises 16 residues. Germline V lookup: CDR1 SEHNR, CDR2 FQNEAQ (reference sequence). CDR3 loop: CASSQGQGFYNSPLHF. The CDR3 nucleotides read TGTGCCAGCAGCCAGGGACAGGGCTTTTATAATTCACCCCTCCACTTT.

This clone was detected a few times. This chain connects TRBV7-3 to TRBJ2-2, with 7 bases identical to TRBD2. After removal of 4 bases from V and 0 bases from J, the junction contained 2 bases not matched to a gene. Looked up from germline, CDR1 is SGHTA and CDR2 is FQGTGA. This CDR3 spans 15 amino acids. The CDR3 reads CASSSGLANTGELFF. The CDR3 DNA reads TGTGCCAGCAGCTCCGGACTAGCGAACACCGGGGAGCTGTTTTTT.

The CDR3 bases are TGTGCCAGTAGTATAACGCCGTGGGATGAAAAACTGTTTTTT. Its translation: CASSITPWDEKLFF. The chain joins TRBV19 to TRBJ1-4; D is unresolved. Between the trimmed V and J ends, which lost 2 bases and 6 bases, there was a span of 10 bases. From germline, CDR1 is LNHDA and CDR2 SQIVND (reference sequence). The CDR3 has 14 residues.

This rearrangement joins TRBV28 to TRBJ1-6; D remains ambiguous. The CDR3 runs 12 residues. Germline-derived CDR1 and CDR2 are MDHEN and SYDVKM. The V and J ends lost 5 bases and 7 bases respectively, with 6 bases between them. The CDR3 DNA is TGTGCCAGCAGTATACAGAATTCACCCCTCCACTTT. Protein: CASSIQNSPLHF. Together with reference TRBV28 and TRBJ1-6, the CDR3 gives the full variable domain: DVKVTQSSRYLVKRTGEKVFLECVQDMDHENMFWYRQDPGLGLRLIYFSYDVKMKEKGDIPEGYSVSREKKERFSLILESASTNQTSMYLCASSIQNSPLHFGNGTRLTVT.

This clone was seen more than once but under ten times. The chain couples TRBV5-6 to TRBJ2-7; D could derive from TRBD1 or TRBD2 (5 bases each). The germline V gene has CDR1 SGHDT and CDR2 YYEEEE. CDR3 length: 15 residues. Trimming cost V 7 bases and J 1 base, with 18 bases left between them. Here the CDR3 reads CASSVGVTLSYEQYF. CDR3 nucleotide sequence: TGTGCCAGCTCTGTGGGGGTGACACTTTCCTACGAGCAGTACTTC.

V gene TRBV28 combines with J gene TRBJ2-7, with TRBD2 identical over 14 bases. The trim removed 8 bases at V and 4 bases at J, leaving 7 bases unmatched. Germline V gene data show CDR1 as MDHEN and CDR2 as SYDVKM. This CDR3 has 15 amino acids. CDR3 loop: CASQSGTSGSYEQYF. CDR3 bases: TGTGCCAGCCAAAGTGGGACTAGCGGGAGTTACGAGCAGTACTTC.

The V and J genes are TRBV7-9 and TRBJ1-1; TRBD1 aligns across 10 bases. Germline V gene data show CDR1 as SEHNR and CDR2 as FQNEAQ (reference sequence). J lost 11 bases, V lost 1 base, and 16 bases had no gene match. The CDR3 totals 17 residues. The CDR3 coding sequence is TGTGCCAGCAGCTTAGAGGGGCCCGGGACAGGGGAGGATGAGGCTTTCTTT. It yields the protein CASSLEGPGTGEDEAFF.

V gene TRBV7-2 combines with J gene TRBJ2-1, with 13 bases fitting TRBD2. The CDR3 runs 16 residues. CDR1 is SGHTA, CDR2 FQGNSA, per germline. Losses at the gene ends were 1 base for V and 13 bases for J; bases not matched to a gene: 10. The CDR3 region is CASSLGLTSGGPSQFF. The CDR3 DNA reads TGTGCCAGCAGCTTAGGTTTGACTAGCGGGGGGCCTAGCCAGTTCTTC.

The chain has TRBV7-2 and TRBJ1-1, with TRBD1 matching over 7 bases. The CDR3 covers 15 residues. Losses at the gene ends were 7 bases for V and 4 bases for J; bases not matched to a gene: 12. Per germline, CDR1 SGHTA and CDR2 FQGNSA. The CDR3 spells CASTHARGRGTEAFF. The CDR3 region has the DNA TGTGCCAGCACTCACGCAAGGGGGCGCGGCACTGAAGCTTTCTTT.

This clone has just a few counts. The V and J genes are TRBV27 and TRBJ2-1; a weak D match, TRBD2 (5 bases). There are 14 residues in the CDR3. Germline V gene sequence: CDR1 MNHEY, CDR2 SMNVEV (reference sequence). The V end was cut by 4 bases, the J end by 5 bases, with 12 bases between. The CDR3 loop is CASSSEGPHNEQFF. CDR3 nucleotide sequence: TGTGCCAGCAGTTCCGAGGGCCCCCACAATGAGCAGTTCTTC.

V usage is TRBV28 and J usage is TRBJ2-1, with D perhaps matching TRBD1 or TRBD2 (5 bases each). The germline V and J ends were trimmed by 4 bases and 9 bases, with 22 bases remaining between them. The germline gives CDR1 MDHEN, CDR2 SYDVKM. The CDR3 has 16 amino acids. CDR3 residues: CASSSPRTDSGREQFF. CDR3 sequence (DNA): TGTGCCAGCAGTTCGCCCCGGACTGACAGCGGTCGTGAGCAGTTCTTC.

V gene TRBV19 combines with J gene TRBJ1-5; D is uncertain. Looked up from germline, CDR1 is LNHDA and CDR2 is SQIVND (reference sequence). The V and J ends lost 10 bases and 0 bases respectively, with 19 bases between them. This CDR3 region has 16 residues. The CDR3 region is CATAPPGSYSNQPQHF. The CDR3 region has the DNA TGTGCCACTGCCCCGCCTGGTAGTTATAGCAATCAGCCCCAGCATTTT. The full variable domain, in which reference TRBV19 and TRBJ1-5 provide the parts outside the CDR3, is DGGITQSPKYLFRKEGQNVTLSCEQNLNHDAMYWYRQDPGQGLRLIYYSQIVNDFQKGDIAEGYSVSREKKESFPLTVTSAQKNPTAFYLCATAPPGSYSNQPQHFGDGTRLSIL.

V and J are TRBV4-2 and TRBJ1-6; no definite D call. The germline V gene encodes CDR1 LGHNA and CDR2 YNFKEQ. The CDR3 is 19 amino acids. The V and J ends lost 0 bases and 0 bases respectively, with 15 bases between them. CDR3 coding DNA: TGTGCCAGCAGCCAAGAAGTCCCCGCCAGGAGCTCCTATAATTCACCCCTCCACTTT. This translates into CASSQEVPARSSYNSPLHF.

The CDR3 nucleotides read TGTGCCTGGAGTGAGGGGGTTTCTTCTAATGAAAAACTGTTTTTT. Its protein is CAWSEGVSSNEKLFF. This sequence joins TRBV30 and TRBJ1-4; D is perhaps TRBD1 (6 bases). This CDR3 is built from 15 residues. The germline V and J ends were trimmed by 1 base and 3 bases, with 12 bases remaining between them. Per germline, CDR1 GTSNPN and CDR2 SVGIG (reference sequence).